Shown below are 8 T cell receptor beta chains from a single sample sequenced in a study of blood T cell repertoires in COVID-19. The repertoire was sequenced with immunoSEQ multiplex PCR; TCRdb's copy has only in-frame clones and lacks some. In the table there are approximately 74,000 clones, 75% to 80% of which are singletons. Sequencing used peripheral blood. The receptors were sampled from a human donor in a cohort sampled during active COVID-19.

The gene calls are TRBV28 and TRBJ2-2; TRBD1 matches 7 bases. The CDR3 loop spans 19 amino acids. V lost 4 bases, J lost 6 bases, and 20 bases stayed unmatched. Germline V lookup: CDR1 MDHEN, CDR2 SYDVKM. CDR3 bases: TGTGCCAGCAGTTCGGATCGAATTCGTCAAACAGGGGCCTCCGGGGAGCTGTTTTTT. Amino acids: CASSSDRIRQTGASGELFF.

The rearrangement links TRBV11-2 to TRBJ2-7; TRBD2 matches at 13 bases. V gave up 1 base and J gave up 3 bases; unmatched junction bases: 3. CDR1 is SGHAT and CDR2 is FQNNGV in the germline V gene. The CDR3 runs 16 residues. This chain's CDR3 is CASSLGLAGGLYEQYF. CDR3 nucleotides: TGTGCCAGCAGCTTAGGACTAGCGGGAGGCCTCTACGAGCAGTACTTC.

This rearrangement joins TRBV18 to TRBJ1-5, with TRBD1 matching over 8 bases. Looked up from germline, CDR1 is KGHSH and CDR2 is LQKENI. The CDR3 extends over 16 amino acids. V shed 2 bases, J shed 3 bases, and the junction held 6 bases outside the gene matches. The CDR3 sequence is CASSPERTGFNQPQHF. CDR3 nucleotides: TGTGCCAGCTCACCAGAACGGACAGGGTTCAATCAGCCCCAGCATTTT.

The chain has TRBV19 and TRBJ1-5, with 9 bases lining up with TRBD1. Trimming took 3 bases from V and 7 from J; bases not matched to a gene: 4. CDR1 is LNHDA and CDR2 is SQIVND in the germline V gene (reference sequence). This CDR3 contains 14 residues. Written as DNA, the CDR3 is TGTGCCAGTAGTATCGGGACAGGGAAACAGCCCCAGCATTTT. Protein: CASSIGTGKQPQHF.

The chain employs TRBV7-9 and TRBJ2-7, with 8 positions matching TRBD1. From germline, CDR1 is SEHNR and CDR2 FQNEAQ (reference sequence). V was clipped by 6 bases and J by 2 bases; unmatched bases: 9. The CDR3 contains 15 residues. The CDR3 loop reads CASSSPTGAPYEQYF. Here the CDR3 DNA reads TGTGCCAGCAGTTCACCGACAGGGGCTCCCTACGAGCAGTACTTC.

V gene TRBV5-5 combines with J gene TRBJ2-3, with 12 bases fitting TRBD2. The length of the CDR3 is 16 residues. CDR1 SGHKS and CDR2 YYEKEE come from the germline V gene (reference sequence). Trimming at V came to 3 bases and at J to 4 bases, leaving 6 bases not matched to a gene. CDR3 DNA sequence: TGTGCCAGCAGCTCTCTAGCGGGAGGGCCGGCAGATACGCAGTATTTT. Protein: CASSSLAGGPADTQYF.

The chain couples TRBV5-6 to TRBJ1-1; TRBD1 matches at 7 bases. With V trimmed by 4 bases and J by 1 base, 7 bases remained unmatched. CDR3 length: 15 residues. Looked up from germline, CDR1 is SGHDT and CDR2 is YYEEEE. The CDR3 DNA reads as TGTGCCAGCAGCAGAAGGGGGCGCGAGAACACTGAAGCTTTCTTT. Amino acids: CASSRRGRENTEAFF.

CDR3 amino acids: CASSMGTSPETQYF. In nucleotides, the CDR3 is TGTGCCAGTAGTATGGGTACTAGCCCGGAGACCCAGTACTTC. The V call is TRBV19, the J call TRBJ2-5, with D perhaps TRBD2 (6 bases). Germline V gene sequence: CDR1 LNHDA, CDR2 SQIVND (reference sequence). Between the trimmed V and J ends, which lost 3 bases and 5 bases, there was a span of 13 bases. CDR3 length: 14 residues.